Listed below are T cell receptor beta chains from one sample, sequenced in a study of T cell responses to AZD1222 COVID-19 vaccine. Some clones are missing from TCRdb's copy, which holds only in-frame ones; the method was immunoSEQ multiplex PCR. Found here are about 100,000 clones, approximately 90% of them singletons; the top ten hold approximately 3.3%. Sequencing was performed on peripheral blood, taken on day 0 of AZD1222 vaccination. Every receptor here comes from an adult in good health. CDR3s include the opening cysteine and the closing phenylalanine or tryptophan. The order of the fields is V gene, clone size, J gene, D gene, CDR3 DNA, CDR3 protein. A D gene is named only where the DNA matches it firmly. Clone size appears in some rows only: once, few, many, or a class for an expanded clone.

V: TRBV30; size: NA; J: TRBJ1-4; D: NA; DNA: TGTGCCTGGCGTGAGGGCCATAATGAAAAACTGTTTTTT; CDR3: CAWREGHNEKLFF
V: TRBV18; size: NA; J: TRBJ2-1; D: NA; DNA: TGTGCCAGCTCACCACCTATAGGGCAGGATGGTGAGCAGTTCTTC; CDR3: CASSPPIGQDGEQFF
V: TRBV28; size: NA; J: TRBJ1-2; D: TRBD1; DNA: TGTGCCAGCGCTACAGCAGGGGGCCGACCTTCTAACTATGGCTACACCTTC; CDR3: CASATAGGRPSNYGYTF
V: TRBV30; size: NA; J: TRBJ2-2; D: NA; DNA: TGTGCCTGGAGTGTGGTCCCGGCCGGGGAGCTGTTTTTT; CDR3: CAWSVVPAGELFF
V: TRBV19; size: NA; J: TRBJ1-2; D: TRBD1; DNA: TGTGCCAGTAGTCTGACAGGGGATGGCGGGTACCACTATGGCTACACCTTC; CDR3: CASSLTGDGGYHYGYTF
V: TRBV28; size: NA; J: TRBJ1-3; D: NA; DNA: TGTGCCAGCAGTTTAGGTTTCCTTCAGGGGAAAAGCACCATATATTTT; CDR3: CASSLGFLQGKSTIYF
V: TRBV28; size: NA; J: TRBJ1-1; D: NA; DNA: TGTGCCAGCAGTTGGCGTACTAGGGACACTGAAGCTTTCTTT; CDR3: CASSWRTRDTEAFF
V: TRBV5-1; size: NA; J: TRBJ1-6; D: NA; DNA: TGCGCCAGCAGCTTGGGGTTCGGAAGCTCCTATAATTCACCCCTCCACTTT; CDR3: CASSLGFGSSYNSPLHF
V: TRBV24-1; size: NA; J: TRBJ1-2; D: NA; DNA: TGTGCCACCAGTGATCCGGCGGGAACTAACTATGGCTACACCTTC; CDR3: CATSDPAGTNYGYTF
V: TRBV5-1; size: NA; J: TRBJ2-2; D: TRBD1; DNA: TGCGCCAGCAGCTTGGACGGACAGGGGGAGACCGGGGAGCTGTTTTTT; CDR3: CASSLDGQGETGELFF
V: TRBV5-6; size: once; J: TRBJ1-2; D: NA; DNA: TGTGCCAGCAGCTTGGGGCAGGGGAATTTTGGCTACACCTTC; CDR3: CASSLGQGNFGYTF
V: TRBV7-6; size: NA; J: TRBJ2-6; D: NA; DNA: TGTGCCAGCAGCTTAGCGGCAAGGTCTGGGGCCAACGTCCTGACTTTC; CDR3: CASSLAARSGANVLTF